The 4 T cell receptor beta chains below all came from one sample that was sequenced in a study of OX40 agonist ivuxolimab in advanced cancers. Libraries came from the immunoSEQ multiplex PCR assay. TCRdb provides this immuneACCESS table in a form limited to in-frame rearrangements. Some clones are lacking; in checked studies, under half of them reflect an unresolved V gene, and why the rest are absent is not known. The sample table records roughly 80,000 clones; about 86% of these occur just once. Of the sample, approximately 1.9% falls within the top ten clones. The sequencing used CD4+ or CD8+ T cells sorted from blood, collected in a trial of the OX40 agonist ivuxolimab. Receptors were obtained from an adult with an advanced solid tumor such as melanoma, head and neck, liver or kidney cancer.

This chain's CDR3 is CASSLRLAPSDTQYF. The CDR3 region has the DNA TGTGCCAGCAGCTTAAGACTTGCCCCTTCAGATACGCAGTATTTT. J is TRBJ2-3 and V is TRBV11-2; D not resolved. Between the trimmed V and J ends, which lost 2 bases and 4 bases, there was a span of 13 bases. The germline V gene has CDR1 SGHAT and CDR2 FQNNGV. The CDR3 spans 15 residues. The variable domain in full, with the rest retrieved from reference TRBV11-2 and TRBJ2-3, is EAGVAQSPRYKIIEKRQSVAFWCNPISGHATLYWYQQILGQGPKLLIQFQNNGVVDDSQLPKDRFSAERLKGVDSTLKIQPAKLEDSAVYLCASSLRLAPSDTQYFGPGTRLTVL.

V is TRBV6-1 and J is TRBJ1-2; D not certain. This CDR3 contains 13 residues. Germline CDR1 MNHNS, CDR2 SASEGT. V was clipped by 8 bases and J by 4 bases, with 14 bases between them. This CDR3 is CASRLDISYGYTF. CDR3 in DNA: TGTGCCAGCCGGTTAGACATATCCTATGGCTACACCTTC.

V is TRBV6-5 and J is TRBJ2-7; D is unresolved. Trimming removed 5 bases from V and 4 bases from J, with 15 bases in between. CDR3 length: 14 amino acids. The germline CDR1 and CDR2 sequences are MNHEY and SVGAGI. The CDR3, as DNA: TGTGCCAGCAGTCGCGCGGTCGATAGGTACGAGCAGTACTTC. Protein: CASSRAVDRYEQYF.

The chain links TRBV30 to TRBJ1-1, with a possible D match to TRBD1 (5 bases). Trimming took off 0 bases at V and 5 bases at J, with 16 bases between the two ends. Looked up from germline, CDR1 is GTSNPN and CDR2 is SVGIG (reference sequence). This CDR3 is built from 15 residues. The CDR3 DNA reads TGTGCCTGGAGTGTACTGGGGACGCTGCGGACTGAAGCTTTCTTT. It yields the protein CAWSVLGTLRTEAFF.